Below are 18 T cell receptor beta chains sequenced from a single sample in a study of cytomegalovirus exposure and HLA in healthy donors. The PCR made use of 60 Vbeta and 13 Jbeta primers. Here immunoSEQ multiplex PCR was the method, and the copy in TCRdb shows in-frame clones only, minus some. This sample's clone table lists just over 80,000 clones. Sequenced sample: PBMCs. Source of these receptors: a woman aged 25-40 years in good health and CMV-seronegative.

The rearrangement uses TRBV5-6 and TRBJ1-1; 7 bases are a match to TRBD1. This CDR3 has 14 residues. V lost 3 bases and J lost 1; bases outside the gene matches: 3. Looked up from germline, CDR1 is SGHDT and CDR2 is YYEEEE. The CDR3 region has the DNA TGTGCCAGCAGCTCGGGACAGCCGAACACTGAAGCTTTCTTT. Translated: CASSSGQPNTEAFF.

This chain uses TRBV2 with TRBJ2-7, with D tentatively TRBD2 (6 bases). Trimming took 7 bases from V and 2 from J, leaving 15 bases between them. This CDR3 is 14 amino acids long. The germline V gene encodes CDR1 SNHLY and CDR2 FYNNEI. The CDR3 spells CASKGFGSTYEQYF. CDR3 in DNA: TGTGCCAGCAAGGGATTCGGGAGCACCTACGAGCAGTACTTC. Full variable domain (missing parts from reference TRBV2 and TRBJ2-7): EPEVTQTPSHQVTQMGQEVILRCVPISNHLYFYWYRQILGQKVEFLVSFYNNEISEKSEIFDDQFSVERPDGSNFTLKIRSTKLEDSAMYFCASKGFGSTYEQYFGPGTRLTVT.

The chain uses TRBV29-1 and TRBJ1-2, with TRBD1 matching over 10 bases. V was clipped by 4 bases and J by 7 bases; unmatched bases: 3. The CDR3 length is 12 residues. Germline V CDR1 and CDR2: SQVTM, ANQGSEA. In DNA, the CDR3 is TGCAGCGTTGGGGACAGGGGCTCTGGCTACACCTTC. Amino acid sequence: CSVGDRGSGYTF.

The chain is built from TRBV5-4 and TRBJ2-1; a possible D gene is TRBD2 (7 bases). This CDR3 spans 16 amino acids. CDR1 and CDR2 from the germline V gene are SGHNT and YYREEE (reference sequence). The V gene lost 4 bases and the J gene lost 0 bases, with 14 bases spanning the gap. The CDR3 DNA reads TGTGCCAGCAGCCCCGGGGGGCCCTTCTCCTACAATGAGCAGTTCTTC. As protein: CASSPGGPFSYNEQFF.

V gene TRBV11-2 combines with J gene TRBJ1-5, with 7 bases lining up with TRBD1. Looked up from germline, CDR1 is SGHAT and CDR2 is FQNNGV. Losses at the gene ends were 5 bases for V and 2 bases for J; bases not matched to a gene: 3. The CDR3 loop spans 14 amino acids. CDR3 nucleotides: TGTGCCAGCAGCCCTACAGGGGGCAATCAGCCCCAGCATTTT. Translated: CASSPTGGNQPQHF.

The chain couples TRBV7-2 to TRBJ1-6; unclear D gene. V lost 1 base to trimming and J lost 0 bases, with 13 bases between them. This CDR3 is built from 18 residues. Germline CDR1 is SGHTA and CDR2 is FQGNSA. CDR3 nucleotides: TGTGCCAGCAGCTTAGGTGTGCCACCGAGCTCCTATAATTCACCCCTCCACTTT. Protein product: CASSLGVPPSSYNSPLHF.

This chain connects TRBV6-1 to TRBJ1-2; tentative D call: TRBD1 (6 bases). The V gene's germline CDR1 is MNHNS and CDR2 SASEGT. V dropped 4 bases and J dropped 4 bases, with 19 bases sitting between them. The CDR3 length is 16 residues. The CDR3 spells CASSVVQGRAGYGYTF. In nucleotides, the CDR3 is TGTGCCAGCAGTGTCGTACAGGGCCGGGCGGGCTATGGCTACACCTTC.

The chain has TRBV18 and TRBJ2-3; D unclear. V was shortened by 5 bases and J by 3 bases, with 6 bases between the two germline ends. CDR1 and CDR2 from the germline V gene are KGHSH and LQKENI. CDR3 length: 12 residues. The CDR3 spells CASSSLTDTQYF. The CDR3 coding sequence is TGTGCCAGCTCATCGTTGACAGATACGCAGTATTTT.

This rearrangement joins TRBV5-1 to TRBJ2-3; D remains ambiguous. Trimming left V 0 bases short and J 0 bases short, with 8 bases between. The CDR3 runs to 15 residues. The V gene's germline CDR1 is SGHRS and CDR2 YFSETQ. CDR3 loop: CASSLVGGSTDTQYF. The CDR3 DNA sequence: TGCGCCAGCAGCTTGGTTGGCGGCAGCACAGATACGCAGTATTTT.

Details on this clone: Its ends do not fully match the called genes, so a read error is possible. This chain joins TRBV29-1 and TRBJ1-2; D gene ambiguous. The CDR3 spans 10 residues. Germline V CDR1 and CDR2: SQVTM, ANQGSEA. CDR3 amino acids: CSVEDRVWSF. The CDR3 bases are TGCAGCGTTGAAGATCGCGTTTGGAGCTTC.

The chain has TRBV27 and TRBJ2-1; 9 positions agree with TRBD2. The CDR3 loop spans 15 amino acids. Trimming removed 6 bases from V and 3 bases from J; junction bases left unmatched: 6. The germline V gene encodes CDR1 MNHEY and CDR2 SMNVEV (reference sequence). This CDR3 is CASRGGGAFYNEQFF. Here the CDR3 DNA reads TGTGCCAGCAGAGGCGGGGGGGCATTCTACAATGAGCAGTTCTTC.

The chain carries TRBV2 and TRBJ2-7; the D is unclear. There are 13 residues in the CDR3. The germline CDR1 and CDR2 sequences are SNHLY and FYNNEI. The V end lost 1 base, the J end lost 6 bases, and 10 bases lay between the germline ends. CDR3 protein: CASSEEAPTEQYF. The CDR3 bases are TGTGCCAGCAGTGAAGAAGCCCCTACCGAGCAGTACTTC.

For the CDR3, the DNA is TGTGCCTGGAGTAAGGGGACTAGCGACCACAATGAGCAGTTCTTC. This encodes CAWSKGTSDHNEQFF. The rearrangement uses TRBV30 and TRBJ2-1, with 10 positions matching TRBD2. V lost 2 bases, J lost 5 bases, and 6 bases stayed unmatched. The germline V gene has CDR1 GTSNPN and CDR2 SVGIG (reference sequence). The CDR3 is 15 residues long.

V usage is TRBV30 and J usage is TRBJ1-2, with 11 bases that match TRBD1. V shed 3 bases and J 4 bases; nucleotides not matched to a gene: 7. This CDR3 contains 15 residues. Germline CDR1 GTSNPN, CDR2 SVGIG (reference sequence). In nucleotides, the CDR3 is TGTGCCTGGAGGGGAACGGGACAGGGGGTCTATGGCTACACCTTC. Translation gives CAWRGTGQGVYGYTF.

This chain connects TRBV6-6 to TRBJ1-2; D not resolved. The CDR3 covers 14 residues. Germline values: CDR1 MNHNY, CDR2 SVGAGI (reference sequence). Between the trimmed V and J ends, which lost 2 bases and 8 bases, there was a span of 15 bases. The CDR3 nucleotides are TGTGCCAGCAGTTACATGGGAGCGTTGGACGGCTACACCTTC. This gives the protein CASSYMGALDGYTF.

The V call is TRBV7-8, the J call TRBJ1-2; TRBD1 aligns across 9 bases. Losses at the gene ends were 0 bases for V and 4 bases for J; bases not matched to a gene: 6. The CDR3 loop spans 16 amino acids. Per germline, CDR1 SGHVS and CDR2 FQNEAQ. The CDR3 protein is CASSLAPGQGGYGYTF. The CDR3 coding sequence is TGTGCCAGCAGCTTAGCGCCGGGACAGGGTGGCTATGGCTACACCTTC.

V and J are TRBV5-8 and TRBJ2-7, with TRBD2 identical over 8 bases. The CDR3 consists of 15 residues. The germline V gene has CDR1 SGHTS and CDR2 YDEGEE. Trimming removed 6 bases from V and 4 bases from J; junction bases left unmatched: 12. CDR3 sequence reads: CASTPRGGALYEQYF. The CDR3, as DNA: TGTGCCAGCACCCCACGGGGGGGCGCTTTGTACGAGCAGTACTTC.

The chain employs TRBV30 and TRBJ2-3; no clear D. The CDR3 has 18 residues. Germline V gives CDR1 GTSNPN, CDR2 SVGIG (reference sequence). Trimming stripped 2 bases from V and 3 bases from J, with 24 bases between. CDR3 loop: CAWSRGISVGARTDTQYF. The DNA for the CDR3 is TGTGCCTGGAGTAGAGGTATCTCGGTGGGTGCTCGGACAGATACGCAGTATTTT.